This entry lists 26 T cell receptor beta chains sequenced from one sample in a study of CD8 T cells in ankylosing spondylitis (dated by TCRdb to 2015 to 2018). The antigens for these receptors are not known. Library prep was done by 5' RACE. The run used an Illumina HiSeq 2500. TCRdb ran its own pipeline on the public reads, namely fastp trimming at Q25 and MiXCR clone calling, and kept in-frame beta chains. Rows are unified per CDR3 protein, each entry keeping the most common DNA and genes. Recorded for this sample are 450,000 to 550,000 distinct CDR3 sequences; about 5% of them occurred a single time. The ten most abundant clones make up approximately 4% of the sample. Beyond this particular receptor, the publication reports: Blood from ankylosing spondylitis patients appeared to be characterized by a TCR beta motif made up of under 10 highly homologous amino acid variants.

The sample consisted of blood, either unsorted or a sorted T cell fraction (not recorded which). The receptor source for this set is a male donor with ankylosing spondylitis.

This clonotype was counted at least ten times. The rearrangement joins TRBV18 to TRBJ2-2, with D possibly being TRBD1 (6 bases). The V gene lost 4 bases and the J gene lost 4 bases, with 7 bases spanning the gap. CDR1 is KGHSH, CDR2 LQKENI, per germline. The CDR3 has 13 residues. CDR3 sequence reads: CASSRQVTGELFF. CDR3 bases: TGTGCCAGCTCACGACAGGTCACCGGGGAGCTGTTTTTT. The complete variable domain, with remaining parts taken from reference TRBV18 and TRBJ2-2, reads NAGVMQNPRHLVRRRGQEARLRCSPMKGHSHVYWYRQLPEEGLKFMVYLQKENIIDESGMPKERFSAEFPKEGPSILRIQQVVRGDSAAYFCASSRQVTGELFFGEGSRLTVL.

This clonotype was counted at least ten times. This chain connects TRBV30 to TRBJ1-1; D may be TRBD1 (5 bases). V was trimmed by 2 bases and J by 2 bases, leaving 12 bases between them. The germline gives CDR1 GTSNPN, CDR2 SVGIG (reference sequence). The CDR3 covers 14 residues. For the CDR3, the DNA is TGTGCCTGGAGTCCGGGGGGAAGTAACACTGAAGCTTTCTTT. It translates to CAWSPGGSNTEAFF.

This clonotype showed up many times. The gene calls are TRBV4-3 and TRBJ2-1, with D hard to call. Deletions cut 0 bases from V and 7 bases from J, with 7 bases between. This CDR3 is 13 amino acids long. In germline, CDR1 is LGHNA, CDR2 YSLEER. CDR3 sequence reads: CASSQDIGNEQFF. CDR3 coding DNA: TGCGCCAGCAGCCAAGATATTGGAAATGAGCAGTTCTTC.

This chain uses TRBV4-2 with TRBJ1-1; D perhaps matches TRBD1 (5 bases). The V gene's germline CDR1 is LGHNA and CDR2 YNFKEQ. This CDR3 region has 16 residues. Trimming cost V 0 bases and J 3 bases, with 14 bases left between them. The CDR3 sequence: CASSQDPGQGDTEAFF. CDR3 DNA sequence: TGTGCCAGCAGCCAAGATCCCGGGCAGGGAGACACTGAAGCTTTCTTT.

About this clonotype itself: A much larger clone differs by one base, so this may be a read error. The CDR3 DNA sequence: TGTGCCAGCAGTCCCCTGGCCCAGTACCCAGATACGCAGTATTTT. Translation: CASSPLAQYPDTQYF. The chain couples TRBV7-8 to TRBJ2-3; unclear D gene. Germline V gene sequence: CDR1 SGHVS, CDR2 FQNEAQ. Trimming removed 6 bases from V and 4 bases from J, with 17 bases in between. This CDR3 region has 15 residues.

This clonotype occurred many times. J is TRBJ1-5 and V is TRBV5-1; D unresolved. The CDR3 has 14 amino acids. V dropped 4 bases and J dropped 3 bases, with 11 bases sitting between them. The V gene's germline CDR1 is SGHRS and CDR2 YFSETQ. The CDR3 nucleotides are TGCGCCAGCAGCAAGGGAGTGAACAATCAGCCCCAGCATTTT. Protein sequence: CASSKGVNNQPQHF.

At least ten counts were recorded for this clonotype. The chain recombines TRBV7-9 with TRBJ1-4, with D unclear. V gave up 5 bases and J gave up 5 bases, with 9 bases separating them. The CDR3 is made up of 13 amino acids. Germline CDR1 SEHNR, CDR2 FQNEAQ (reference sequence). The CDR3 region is CASSATLNEKLFF. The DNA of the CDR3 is TGTGCCAGCAGCGCGACACTGAATGAAAAACTGTTTTTT.

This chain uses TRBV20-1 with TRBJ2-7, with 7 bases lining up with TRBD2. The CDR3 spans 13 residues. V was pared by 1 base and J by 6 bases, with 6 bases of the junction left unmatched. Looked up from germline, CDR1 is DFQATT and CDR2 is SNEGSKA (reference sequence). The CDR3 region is CSARVAGVVEQYF. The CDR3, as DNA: TGCAGTGCTAGAGTTGCGGGAGTCGTCGAGCAGTACTTC.

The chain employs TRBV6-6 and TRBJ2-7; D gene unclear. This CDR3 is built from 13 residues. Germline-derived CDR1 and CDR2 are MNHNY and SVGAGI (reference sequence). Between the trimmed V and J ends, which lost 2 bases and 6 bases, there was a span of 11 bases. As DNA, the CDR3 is TGTGCCAGCAGTTACGCCACTGGCTTCGAGCAGTACTTC. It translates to CASSYATGFEQYF.

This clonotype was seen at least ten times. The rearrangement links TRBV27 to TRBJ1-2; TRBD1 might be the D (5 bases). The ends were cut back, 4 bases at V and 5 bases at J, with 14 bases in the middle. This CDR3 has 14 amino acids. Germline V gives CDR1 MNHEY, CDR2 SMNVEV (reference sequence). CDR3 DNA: TGTGCCAGCAGTTATCGGGACCCGGTTTATGGCTACACCTTC. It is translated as CASSYRDPVYGYTF.

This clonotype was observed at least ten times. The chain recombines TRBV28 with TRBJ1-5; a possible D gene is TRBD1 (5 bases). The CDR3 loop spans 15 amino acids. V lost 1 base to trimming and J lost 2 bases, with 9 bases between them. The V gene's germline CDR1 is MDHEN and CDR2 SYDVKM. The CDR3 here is CASSLFGAGNQPQHF. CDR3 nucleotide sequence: TGTGCCAGCAGTTTATTCGGGGCAGGCAATCAGCCCCAGCATTTT.

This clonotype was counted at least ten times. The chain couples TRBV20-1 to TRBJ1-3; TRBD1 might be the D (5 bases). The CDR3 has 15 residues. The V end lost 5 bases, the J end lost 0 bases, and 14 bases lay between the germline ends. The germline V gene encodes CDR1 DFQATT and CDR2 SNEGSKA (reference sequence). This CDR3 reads CSARPTATSGNTIYF. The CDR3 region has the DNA TGCAGTGCTCGGCCGACAGCCACCTCTGGAAACACCATATATTTT.

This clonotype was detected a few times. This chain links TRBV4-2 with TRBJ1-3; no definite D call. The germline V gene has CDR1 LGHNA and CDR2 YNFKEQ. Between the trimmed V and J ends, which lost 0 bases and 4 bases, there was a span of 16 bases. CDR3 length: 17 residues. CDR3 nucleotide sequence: TGTGCCAGCAGCCAAGATTACGGGGTAGGGCTGGGAAACACCATATATTTT. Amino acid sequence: CASSQDYGVGLGNTIYF.

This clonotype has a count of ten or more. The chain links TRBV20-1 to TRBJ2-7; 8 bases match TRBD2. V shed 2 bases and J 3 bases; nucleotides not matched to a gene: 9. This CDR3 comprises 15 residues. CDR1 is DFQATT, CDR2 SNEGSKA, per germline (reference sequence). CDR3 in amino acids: CSARPGGSGIYEQYF. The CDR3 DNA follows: TGCAGTGCTAGACCCGGAGGTAGCGGGATCTACGAGCAGTACTTC.

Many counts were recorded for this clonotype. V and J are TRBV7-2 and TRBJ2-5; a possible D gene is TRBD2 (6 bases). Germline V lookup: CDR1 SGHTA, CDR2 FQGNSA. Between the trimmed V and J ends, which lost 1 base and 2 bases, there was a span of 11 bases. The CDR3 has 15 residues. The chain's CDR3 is CASSLVATRQETQYF. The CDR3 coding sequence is TGTGCCAGCAGCTTAGTCGCGACTAGGCAAGAGACCCAGTACTTC.

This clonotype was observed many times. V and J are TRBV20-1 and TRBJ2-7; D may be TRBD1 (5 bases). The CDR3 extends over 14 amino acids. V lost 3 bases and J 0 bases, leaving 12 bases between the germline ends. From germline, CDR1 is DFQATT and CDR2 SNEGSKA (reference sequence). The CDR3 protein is CSASRTQSSYEQYF. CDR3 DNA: TGCAGTGCTAGTCGGACACAAAGCTCCTACGAGCAGTACTTC.

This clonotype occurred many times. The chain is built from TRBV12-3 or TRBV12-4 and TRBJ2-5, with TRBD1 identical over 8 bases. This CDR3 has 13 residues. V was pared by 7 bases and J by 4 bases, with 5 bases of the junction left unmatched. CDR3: CASTLDRGETQYF. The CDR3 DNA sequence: TGTGCCAGCACCCTCGACAGGGGAGAGACCCAGTACTTC.

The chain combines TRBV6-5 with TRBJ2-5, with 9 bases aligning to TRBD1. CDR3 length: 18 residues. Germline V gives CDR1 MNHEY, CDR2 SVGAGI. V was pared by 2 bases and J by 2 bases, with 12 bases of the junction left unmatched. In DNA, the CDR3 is TGTGCCAGCAGTTACCCGACCGGGACAGGGCCCCTGCAAGAGACCCAGTACTTC. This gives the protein CASSYPTGTGPLQETQYF.

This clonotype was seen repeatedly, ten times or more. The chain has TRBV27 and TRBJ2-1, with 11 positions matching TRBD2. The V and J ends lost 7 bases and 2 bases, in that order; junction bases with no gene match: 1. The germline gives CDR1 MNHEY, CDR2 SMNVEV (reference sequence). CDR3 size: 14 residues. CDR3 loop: CASIAGGTYNEQFF. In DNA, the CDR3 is TGTGCCAGCATAGCGGGGGGGACCTACAATGAGCAGTTCTTC.

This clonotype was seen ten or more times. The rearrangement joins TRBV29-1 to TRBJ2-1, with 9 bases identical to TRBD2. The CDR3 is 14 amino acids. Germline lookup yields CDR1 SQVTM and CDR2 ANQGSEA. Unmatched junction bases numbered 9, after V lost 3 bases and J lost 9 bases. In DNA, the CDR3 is TGCAGCGTTGATGGCGGGAGGGCTTCGGGTGAGCAGTTCTTC. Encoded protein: CSVDGGRASGEQFF.

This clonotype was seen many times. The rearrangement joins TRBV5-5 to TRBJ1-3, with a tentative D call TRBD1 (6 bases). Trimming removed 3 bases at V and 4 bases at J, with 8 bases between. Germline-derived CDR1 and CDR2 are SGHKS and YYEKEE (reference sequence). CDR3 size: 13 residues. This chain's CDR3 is CASSYGTGNTIYF. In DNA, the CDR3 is TGTGCCAGCAGCTATGGGACAGGAAACACCATATATTTT.

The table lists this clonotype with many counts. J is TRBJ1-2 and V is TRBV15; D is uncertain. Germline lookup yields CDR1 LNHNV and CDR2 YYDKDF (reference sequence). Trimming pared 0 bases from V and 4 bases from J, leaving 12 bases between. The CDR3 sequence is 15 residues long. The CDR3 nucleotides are TGTGCCACCAGCAGAGACGGGAGCCCCACCTATGGCTACACCTTC. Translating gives CATSRDGSPTYGYTF.

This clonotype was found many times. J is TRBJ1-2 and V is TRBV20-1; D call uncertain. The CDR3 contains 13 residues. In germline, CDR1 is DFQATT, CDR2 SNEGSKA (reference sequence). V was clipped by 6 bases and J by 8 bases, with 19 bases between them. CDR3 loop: CSAVAQAIGGYTF. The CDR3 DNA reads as TGCAGTGCCGTAGCGCAGGCAATAGGGGGCTACACCTTC.

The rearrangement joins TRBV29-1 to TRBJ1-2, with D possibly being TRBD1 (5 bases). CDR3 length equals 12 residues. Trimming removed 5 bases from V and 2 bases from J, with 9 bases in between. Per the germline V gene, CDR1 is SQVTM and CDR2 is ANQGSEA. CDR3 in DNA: TGCAGCGTTCCAACAGGAAACTATGGCTACACCTTC. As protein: CSVPTGNYGYTF.

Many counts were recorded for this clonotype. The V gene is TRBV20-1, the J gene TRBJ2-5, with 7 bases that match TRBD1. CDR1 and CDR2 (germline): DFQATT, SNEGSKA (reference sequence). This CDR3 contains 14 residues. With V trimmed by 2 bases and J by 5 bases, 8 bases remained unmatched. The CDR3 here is CSARPNRGWETQYF. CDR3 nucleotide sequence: TGCAGTGCTAGACCCAACAGGGGTTGGGAGACCCAGTACTTC.

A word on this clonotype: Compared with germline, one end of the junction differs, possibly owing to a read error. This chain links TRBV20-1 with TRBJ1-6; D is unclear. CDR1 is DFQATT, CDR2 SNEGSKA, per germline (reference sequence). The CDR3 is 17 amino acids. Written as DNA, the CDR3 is TGCTGTGCAGTCGAGATAGGCAGGAGGTCCTATAATTCACCCCTCCACTTT. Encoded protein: CCAVEIGRRSYNSPLHF.